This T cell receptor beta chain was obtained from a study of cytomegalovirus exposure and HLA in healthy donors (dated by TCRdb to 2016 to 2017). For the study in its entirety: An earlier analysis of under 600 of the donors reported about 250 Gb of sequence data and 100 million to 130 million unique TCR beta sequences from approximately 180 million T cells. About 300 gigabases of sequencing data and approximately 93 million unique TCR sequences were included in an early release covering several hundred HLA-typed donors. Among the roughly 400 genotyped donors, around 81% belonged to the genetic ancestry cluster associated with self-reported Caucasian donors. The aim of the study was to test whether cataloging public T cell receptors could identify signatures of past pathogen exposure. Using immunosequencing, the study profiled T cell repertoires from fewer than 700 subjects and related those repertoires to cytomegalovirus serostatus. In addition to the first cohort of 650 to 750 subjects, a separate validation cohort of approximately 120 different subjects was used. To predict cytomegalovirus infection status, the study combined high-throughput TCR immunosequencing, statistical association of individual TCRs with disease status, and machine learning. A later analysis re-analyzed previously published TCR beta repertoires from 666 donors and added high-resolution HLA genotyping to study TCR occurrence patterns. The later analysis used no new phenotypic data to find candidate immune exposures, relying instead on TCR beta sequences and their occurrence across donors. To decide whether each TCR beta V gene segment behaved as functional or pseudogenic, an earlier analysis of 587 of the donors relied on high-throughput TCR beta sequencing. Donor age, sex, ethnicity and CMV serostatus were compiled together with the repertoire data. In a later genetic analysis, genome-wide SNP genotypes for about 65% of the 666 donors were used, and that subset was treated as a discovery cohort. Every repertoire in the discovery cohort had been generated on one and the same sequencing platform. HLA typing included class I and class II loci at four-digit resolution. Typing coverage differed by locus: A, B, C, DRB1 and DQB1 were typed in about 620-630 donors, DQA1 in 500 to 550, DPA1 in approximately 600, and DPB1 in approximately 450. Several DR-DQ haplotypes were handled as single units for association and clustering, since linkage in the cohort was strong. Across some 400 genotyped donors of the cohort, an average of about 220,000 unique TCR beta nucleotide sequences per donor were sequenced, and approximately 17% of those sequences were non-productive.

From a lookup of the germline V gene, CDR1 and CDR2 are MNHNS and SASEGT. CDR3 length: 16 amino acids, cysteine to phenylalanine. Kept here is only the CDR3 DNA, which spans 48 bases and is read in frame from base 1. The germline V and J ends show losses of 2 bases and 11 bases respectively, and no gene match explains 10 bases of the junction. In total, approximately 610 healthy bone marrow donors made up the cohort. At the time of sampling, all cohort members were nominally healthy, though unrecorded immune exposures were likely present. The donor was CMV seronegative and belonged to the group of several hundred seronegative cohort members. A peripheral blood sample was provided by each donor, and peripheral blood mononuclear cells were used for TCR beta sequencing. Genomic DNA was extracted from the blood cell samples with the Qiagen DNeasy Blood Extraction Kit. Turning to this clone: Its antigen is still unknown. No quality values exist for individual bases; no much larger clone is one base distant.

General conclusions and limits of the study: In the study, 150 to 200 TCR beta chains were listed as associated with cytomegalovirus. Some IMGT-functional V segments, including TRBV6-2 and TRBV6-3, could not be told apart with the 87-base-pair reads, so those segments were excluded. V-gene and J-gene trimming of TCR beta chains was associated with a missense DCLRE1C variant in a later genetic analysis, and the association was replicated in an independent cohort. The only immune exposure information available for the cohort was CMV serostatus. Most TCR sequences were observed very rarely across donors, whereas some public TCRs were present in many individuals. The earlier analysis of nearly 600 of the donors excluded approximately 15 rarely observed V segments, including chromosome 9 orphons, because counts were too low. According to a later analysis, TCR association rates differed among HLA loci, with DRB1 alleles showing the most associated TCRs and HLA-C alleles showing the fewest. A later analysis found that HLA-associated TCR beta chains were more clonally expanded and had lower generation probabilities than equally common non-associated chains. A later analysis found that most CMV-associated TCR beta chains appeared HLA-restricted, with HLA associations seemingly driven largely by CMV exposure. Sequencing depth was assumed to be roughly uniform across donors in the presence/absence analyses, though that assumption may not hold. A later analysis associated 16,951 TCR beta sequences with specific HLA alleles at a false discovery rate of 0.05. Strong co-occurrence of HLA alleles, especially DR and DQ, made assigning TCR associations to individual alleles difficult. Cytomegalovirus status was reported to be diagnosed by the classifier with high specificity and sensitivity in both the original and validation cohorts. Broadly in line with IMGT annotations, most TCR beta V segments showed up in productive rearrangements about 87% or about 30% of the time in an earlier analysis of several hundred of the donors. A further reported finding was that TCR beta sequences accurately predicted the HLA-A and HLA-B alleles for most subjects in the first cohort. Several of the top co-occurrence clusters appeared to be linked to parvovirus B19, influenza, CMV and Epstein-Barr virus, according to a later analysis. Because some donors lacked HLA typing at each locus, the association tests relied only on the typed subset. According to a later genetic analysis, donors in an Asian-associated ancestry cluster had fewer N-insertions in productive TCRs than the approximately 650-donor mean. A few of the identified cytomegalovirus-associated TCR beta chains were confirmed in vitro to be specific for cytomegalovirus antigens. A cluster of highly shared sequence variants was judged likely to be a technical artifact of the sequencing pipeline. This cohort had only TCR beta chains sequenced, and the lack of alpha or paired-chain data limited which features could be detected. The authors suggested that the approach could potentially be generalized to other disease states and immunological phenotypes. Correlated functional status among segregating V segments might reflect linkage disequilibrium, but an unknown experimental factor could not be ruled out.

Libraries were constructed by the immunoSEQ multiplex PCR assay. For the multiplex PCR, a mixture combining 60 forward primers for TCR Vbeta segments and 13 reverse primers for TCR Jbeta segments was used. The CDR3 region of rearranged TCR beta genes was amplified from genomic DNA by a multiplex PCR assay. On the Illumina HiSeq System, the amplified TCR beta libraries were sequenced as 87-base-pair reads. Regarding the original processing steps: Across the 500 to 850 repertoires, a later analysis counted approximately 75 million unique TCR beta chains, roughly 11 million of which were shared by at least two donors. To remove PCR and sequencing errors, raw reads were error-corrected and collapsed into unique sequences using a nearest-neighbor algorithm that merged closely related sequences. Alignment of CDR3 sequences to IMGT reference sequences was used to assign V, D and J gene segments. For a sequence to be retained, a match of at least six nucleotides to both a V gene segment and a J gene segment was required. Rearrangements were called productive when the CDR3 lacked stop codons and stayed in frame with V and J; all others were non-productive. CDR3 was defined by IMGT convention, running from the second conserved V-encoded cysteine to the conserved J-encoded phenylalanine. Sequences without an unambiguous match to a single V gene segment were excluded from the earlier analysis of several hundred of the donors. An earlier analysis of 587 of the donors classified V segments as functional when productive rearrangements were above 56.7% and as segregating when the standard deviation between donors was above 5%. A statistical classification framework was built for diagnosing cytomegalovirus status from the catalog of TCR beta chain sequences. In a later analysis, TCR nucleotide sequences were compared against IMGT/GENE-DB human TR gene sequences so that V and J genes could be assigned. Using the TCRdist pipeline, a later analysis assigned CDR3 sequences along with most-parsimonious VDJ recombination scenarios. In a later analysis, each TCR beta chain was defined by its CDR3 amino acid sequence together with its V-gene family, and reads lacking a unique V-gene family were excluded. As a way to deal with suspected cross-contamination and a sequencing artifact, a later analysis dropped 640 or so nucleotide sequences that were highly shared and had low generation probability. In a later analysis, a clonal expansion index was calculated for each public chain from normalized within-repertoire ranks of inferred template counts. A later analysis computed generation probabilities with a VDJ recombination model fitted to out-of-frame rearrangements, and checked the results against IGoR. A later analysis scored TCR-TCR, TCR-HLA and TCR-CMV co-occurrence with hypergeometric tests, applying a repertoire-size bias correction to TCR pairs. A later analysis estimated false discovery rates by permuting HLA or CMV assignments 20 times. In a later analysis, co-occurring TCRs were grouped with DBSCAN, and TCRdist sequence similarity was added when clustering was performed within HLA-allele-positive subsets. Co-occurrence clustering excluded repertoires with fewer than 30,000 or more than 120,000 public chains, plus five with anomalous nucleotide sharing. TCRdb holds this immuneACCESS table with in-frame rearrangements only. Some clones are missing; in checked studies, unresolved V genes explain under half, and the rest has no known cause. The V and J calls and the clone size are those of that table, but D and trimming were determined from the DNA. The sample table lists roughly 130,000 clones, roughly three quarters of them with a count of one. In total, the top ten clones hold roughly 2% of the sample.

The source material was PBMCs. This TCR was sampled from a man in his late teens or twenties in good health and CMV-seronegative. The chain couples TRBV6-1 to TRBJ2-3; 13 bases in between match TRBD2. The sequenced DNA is TGTGCCAGCAGTGAATTAGGGGGGACTAGCGGGACCCTGCAGTATTTT. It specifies CASSELGGTSGTLQYF.